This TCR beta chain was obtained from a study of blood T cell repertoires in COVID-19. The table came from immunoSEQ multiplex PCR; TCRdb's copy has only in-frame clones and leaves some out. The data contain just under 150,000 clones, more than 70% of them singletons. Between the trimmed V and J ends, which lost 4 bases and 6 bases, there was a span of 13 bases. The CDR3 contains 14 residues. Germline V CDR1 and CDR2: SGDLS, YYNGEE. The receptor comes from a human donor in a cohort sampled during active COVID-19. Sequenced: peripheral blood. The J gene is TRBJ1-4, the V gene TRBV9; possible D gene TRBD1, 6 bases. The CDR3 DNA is TGTGCCAGCAGCCCCGGGGGGGCCCATGAAAAACTGTTTTTT. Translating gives CASSPGGAHEKLFF.